What follows are 20 T cell receptor beta chains derived from one specimen sequenced in a study of cytomegalovirus exposure and HLA in healthy donors. Primers included in the PCR were 60 Vbeta and 13 Jbeta primers. Produced via immunoSEQ multiplex PCR; TCRdb's table is partial and in-frame only. The table has approximately 220,000 clones, 60% to 80% seen once; the top ten hold around 2%. Sample: PBMCs. These receptors were taken from a man between 18 and 29 years old in good health and CMV-seronegative.

This clone appeared a few times. This chain connects TRBV2 to TRBJ2-5, with no clear D. Germline V gives CDR1 SNHLY, CDR2 FYNNEI. This CDR3 is 13 amino acids long. V was pared by 10 bases and J by 4 bases, with 16 bases between. CDR3 sequence (DNA): TGTGCCACCCTAACGACTCCTGGAGAGACCCAGTACTTC. This encodes CATLTTPGETQYF.

The chain carries TRBV30 and TRBJ2-1; a weak D match, TRBD2 (6 bases). CDR1 and CDR2 from the germline V gene are GTSNPN and SVGIG (reference sequence). This CDR3 is 15 amino acids long. Trimming took off 0 bases at V and 2 bases at J, with 11 bases between the two ends. The CDR3 protein is CAWSVGSGAYNEQFF. The CDR3 nucleotides read TGTGCCTGGAGTGTAGGTAGCGGAGCCTACAATGAGCAGTTCTTC.

In its sample, this clone was seen once. The rearrangement joins TRBV6-4 to TRBJ2-2; 10 bases map to TRBD1. From germline, CDR1 is MRHNA and CDR2 SNTAGT. The length of the CDR3 is 16 residues. The J segment lost 4 bases and the V segment lost 6 bases, leaving 8 bases of the junction unmatched. Written as DNA, the CDR3 is TGTGCCAGCAGAGGACAGGGGGTGTTTGGCACCGGGGAGCTGTTTTTT. Its translation: CASRGQGVFGTGELFF.

This clone was found a few times. The J gene is TRBJ2-1, the V gene TRBV19; TRBD2 matches 10 bases. Trimming cost V 6 bases and J 8 bases; bases outside gene matches: 7. This CDR3 is 14 amino acids long. Per the germline V gene, CDR1 is LNHDA and CDR2 is SQIVND (reference sequence). The CDR3, as DNA: TGTGCCAGTAGGAACGCAGCGGGAGGGTATGAGCAGTTCTTC. Protein sequence: CASRNAAGGYEQFF.

For the CDR3, the DNA is TGTGCCTGGAGTGTAAGTTCCAGGGGGTCTTATGGCTACACCTTC. This sequence encodes CAWSVSSRGSYGYTF. J is TRBJ1-2 and V is TRBV30; 7 nucleotides agree with TRBD1. After removal of 0 bases from V and 5 bases from J, the junction contained 9 bases not matched to a gene. Germline CDR1 and CDR2: GTSNPN and SVGIG (reference sequence). The CDR3 runs to 15 residues.

The chain couples TRBV30 to TRBJ2-7, with D unresolved. Trimming removed 3 bases at V and 6 bases at J, with 12 bases between. This CDR3 has 12 residues. The V gene's germline CDR1 is GTSNPN and CDR2 SVGIG (reference sequence). CDR3 nucleotide sequence: TGTGCCTGGAGCTTAGATACGGGCGAGCAGTACTTC. As protein: CAWSLDTGEQYF.

Note on this clone: Other DNA sequences from this sample encode an identical CDR3 as well. The V gene is TRBV9, the J gene TRBJ2-1; TRBD2 agrees at 7 bases. The CDR3 loop spans 14 amino acids. Looked up from germline, CDR1 is SGDLS and CDR2 is YYNGEE. Trimming took 4 bases from V and 1 from J; bases not matched to a gene: 2. In DNA, the CDR3 is TGTGCCAGCAGCCCGGGAGGTTCCTACAATGAGCAGTTCTTC. Amino acids: CASSPGGSYNEQFF.

This clone was seen just once. The V gene is TRBV15, the J gene TRBJ1-3; 8 bases are shared with TRBD1. V lost 5 bases to trimming and J lost 3 bases; unmatched junction nucleotides: 3. CDR3 length equals 14 residues. CDR1 is LNHNV and CDR2 is YYDKDF in the germline V gene (reference sequence). The CDR3 region is CATSRTGGGNTIYF. Written as DNA, the CDR3 is TGTGCCACCAGCCGCACAGGGGGTGGAAACACCATATATTTT. Filled out from reference TRBV15 and TRBJ1-3, the complete variable domain reads DAMVIQNPRYQVTQFGKPVTLSCSQTLNHNVMYWYQQKSSQAPKLLFHYYDKDFNNEADTPDNFQSRRPNTSFCFLDIRSPGLGDTAMYLCATSRTGGGNTIYFGEGSWLTVV.

The rearrangement links TRBV5-1 to TRBJ2-2; 12 nucleotides agree with TRBD2. The V segment lost 6 bases and the J segment 7 bases; nucleotides outside the gene matches: 19. Germline CDR1 SGHRS, CDR2 YFSETQ. The CDR3 runs 19 residues. The CDR3 sequence is CASTSGTSGLNGLGGELFF. For the CDR3, the DNA is TGCGCCAGCACATCCGGGACTAGCGGGTTGAATGGGCTTGGCGGGGAGCTGTTTTTT.

Details on this clone: This sample includes further DNA sequences coding for the same CDR3. CDR3 sequence reads: CASSQDSGSPVGTDTQYF. The CDR3 DNA follows: TGCGCCAGCAGCCAAGATAGCGGGAGCCCAGTGGGAACAGATACGCAGTATTTT. The chain links TRBV4-3 to TRBJ2-3; 9 bases line up with TRBD2. CDR1 and CDR2 (germline): LGHNA, YSLEER. V trimming: 0 bases; J trimming: 3 bases; junction bases outside the gene matches: 10. This CDR3 has 18 residues.

This rearrangement joins TRBV19 to TRBJ2-7, with TRBD1 identical over 7 bases. Germline loops: CDR1 LNHDA, CDR2 SQIVND (reference sequence). The length of the CDR3 is 14 residues. Germline trimming cut 10 bases from V and 1 base from J; bases unmatched to any gene: 10. The CDR3 spells CATTGTDLSYEQYF. CDR3 nucleotides: TGTGCCACCACCGGGACAGATCTATCCTACGAGCAGTACTTC.

The J gene is TRBJ1-1, the V gene TRBV6-5; 8 nucleotides align to TRBD1. J was trimmed by 2 bases and V by 7 bases; bases with no gene match: 6. The germline V gene encodes CDR1 MNHEY and CDR2 SVGAGI. CDR3 length: 14 residues. CDR3 sequence: CASIGQGYNTEAFF. CDR3 bases: TGTGCCAGCATCGGACAGGGTTACAACACTGAAGCTTTCTTT.

V and J are TRBV5-1 and TRBJ2-1; 8 bases align to TRBD2. CDR1 and CDR2 from the germline V gene are SGHRS and YFSETQ. This CDR3 is 16 amino acids long. V lost 4 bases to trimming and J lost 4 bases; unmatched junction nucleotides: 10. CDR3: CASSLTRGGTYNEQFF. In DNA, the CDR3 is TGCGCCAGCAGCCTCACCCGGGGGGGCACTTACAATGAGCAGTTCTTC.

The rearrangement links TRBV5-1 to TRBJ2-7, with 9 bases matching TRBD1. The germline CDR1 and CDR2 sequences are SGHRS and YFSETQ. V lost 4 bases, J lost 0 bases, and 5 bases stayed unmatched. The CDR3 loop spans 15 amino acids. This chain's CDR3 is CASSGGQGISYEQYF. CDR3 DNA: TGCGCCAGCAGCGGGGGACAGGGAATCTCCTACGAGCAGTACTTC.

The chain is built from TRBV19 and TRBJ1-5, with D possibly matching TRBD1 (6 bases). The germline CDR1 and CDR2 sequences are LNHDA and SQIVND (reference sequence). V shed 7 bases and J shed 4 bases, with 17 bases lying between them. CDR3 length equals 15 residues. CDR3 residues: CASITTGGGNQPQHF. The CDR3 DNA sequence: TGTGCCAGTATTACGACGGGAGGGGGAAATCAGCCCCAGCATTTT.

The DNA for the CDR3 is TGTGCCAGCAGCTTGGCCCCCGGGACAGGGGGGGACACCGGGGAGCTGTTTTTT. It is translated as CASSLAPGTGGDTGELFF. The rearrangement uses TRBV7-3 and TRBJ2-2, with 11 positions matching TRBD1. Germline trimming cut 3 bases from V and 3 bases from J; bases unmatched to any gene: 9. The germline gives CDR1 SGHTA, CDR2 FQGTGA. The CDR3 spans 18 residues.

The J gene is TRBJ2-1, the V gene TRBV27, with D maybe TRBD1 (5 bases). Germline V CDR1 and CDR2: MNHEY, SMNVEV (reference sequence). The germline V and J ends were trimmed by 5 bases and 9 bases, with 11 bases remaining between them. The CDR3 spans 12 residues. The CDR3, as DNA: TGTGCCAGCAGTCCCCAGGGTGGTGAGCAGTTCTTC. Translating it yields CASSPQGGEQFF.

This clone was observed a few times. Distinct nucleotide sequences in the sample also encode this CDR3. The V and J genes are TRBV7-9 and TRBJ2-2, with 7 bases matching TRBD1. The CDR3 is 15 residues long. V lost 5 bases to trimming and J lost 1 base; unmatched junction nucleotides: 4. Germline V gene lookup returns CDR1 SEHNR and CDR2 FQNEAQ (reference sequence). The CDR3 nucleotides are TGTGCCAGCAGCCCCGGGACAGAGAACACCGGGGAGCTGTTTTTT. It translates to CASSPGTENTGELFF.

The chain carries TRBV30 and TRBJ1-5; D may be TRBD1 (5 bases). Germline loops: CDR1 GTSNPN, CDR2 SVGIG (reference sequence). The CDR3 extends over 17 amino acids. V lost 0 bases and J lost 0, with 15 bases in between. The CDR3 protein is CAWSVGGGVYSNQPQHF. The CDR3 nucleotides read TGTGCCTGGAGTGTAGGAGGAGGGGTCTATAGCAATCAGCCCCAGCATTTT. The full variable domain, rest sourced from reference TRBV30 and TRBJ1-5, is SQTIHQWPATLVQPVGSPLSLECTVEGTSNPNLYWYRQAAGRGLQLLFYSVGIGQISSEVPQNLSASRPQDRQFILSSKKLLLSDSGFYLCAWSVGGGVYSNQPQHFGDGTRLSIL.

This chain uses TRBV2 with TRBJ2-7; the match to TRBD1 covers 8 bases. This CDR3 contains 14 residues. The V gene's germline CDR1 is SNHLY and CDR2 FYNNEI. The V segment lost 8 bases and the J segment 5 bases; nucleotides outside the gene matches: 11. The CDR3 loop is CASGAGTGIHEQYF. The CDR3 DNA is TGTGCCAGCGGGGCCGGGACAGGAATCCACGAGCAGTACTTC.